This T cell receptor (beta chain) was obtained from a study of T cell repertoires in cytomegalovirus infection. Across the whole study: Matching HLA type, along with CMV infection, was indicated by public TCR beta signatures.

On this clonotype itself: No antigen is known for it.

TCRdb called the reads again in MiXCR, with one record for every CDR3 protein. The sample yields roughly 100,000 distinct CDR3 sequences, approximately 15% seen once. Broader study findings: The study identified carriers of CMV plus the relevant HLA from cumulative public TCR beta family frequency. CMV-specific TCR beta clonotypes restricted by HLA-C dominated the ex vivo response.

Between the trimmed V and J ends, which lost 4 bases and 5 bases, there was a span of 12 bases. CDR1 SGHTA and CDR2 FQGTGA come from the germline V gene. The CDR3 consists of 13 residues. Input material: PBMCs. The chain recombines TRBV7-3 with TRBJ2-7; unclear D gene. The sequence derives from a human donor in good health (CMV status not recorded). Some clones in this sample may be carry-over from other donors' samples. The CDR3 DNA reads as TGTGCCAGCAGCTCGTCTGAGTGGAACGAGCAGTACTTC. Encoded protein: CASSSSEWNEQYF.